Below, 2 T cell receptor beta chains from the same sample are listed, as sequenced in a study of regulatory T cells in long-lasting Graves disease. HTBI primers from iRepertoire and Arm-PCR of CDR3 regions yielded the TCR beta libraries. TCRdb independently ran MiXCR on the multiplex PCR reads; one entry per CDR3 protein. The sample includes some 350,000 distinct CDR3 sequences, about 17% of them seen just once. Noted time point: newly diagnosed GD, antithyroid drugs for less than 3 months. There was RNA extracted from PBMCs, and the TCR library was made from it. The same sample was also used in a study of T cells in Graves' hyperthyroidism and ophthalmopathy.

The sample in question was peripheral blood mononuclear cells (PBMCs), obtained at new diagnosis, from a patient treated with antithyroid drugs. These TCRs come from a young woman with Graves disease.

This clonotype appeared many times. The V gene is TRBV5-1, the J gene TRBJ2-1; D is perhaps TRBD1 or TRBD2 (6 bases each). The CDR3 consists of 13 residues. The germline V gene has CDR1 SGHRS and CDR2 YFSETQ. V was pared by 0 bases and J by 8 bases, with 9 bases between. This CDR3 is CASSLEGEDEQFF. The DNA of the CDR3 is TGCGCCAGCAGCTTGGAGGGGGAGGATGAGCAGTTCTTC.

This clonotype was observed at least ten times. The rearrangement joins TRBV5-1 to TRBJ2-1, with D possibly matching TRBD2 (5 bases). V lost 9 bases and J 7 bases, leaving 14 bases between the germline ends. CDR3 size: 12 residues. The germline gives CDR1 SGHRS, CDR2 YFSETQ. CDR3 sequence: CATSEPGNEQFF. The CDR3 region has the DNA TGCGCCACCTCAGAACCGGGGAATGAGCAGTTCTTC.